These T cell receptor beta chains were read from a single sample in a study of T-cell reconstitution after alpha-beta-depleted transplantation in children. A single record per CDR3 protein comes from TCRdb applying MiXCR to the PCR reads. The data contain about 980,000 distinct CDR3 sequences, 25% to 35% of them seen just once; the ten biggest clones take up around 30%. The sequenced sample was PBMCs, mostly from graft donor cells, obtained 360 days after TCRalphabeta/CD19-depleted stem cell transplant. The origin of the receptors is a boy in the first two years of life who had a stem cell transplant for SCID, so the T cells may come from the graft donor. The CDR3 runs from the conserved cysteine through the conserved F or W. The D gene is left open where the match is weak. The size entry is marked missing in some rows and otherwise reads once, few, many or a size class.

CDR3 protein: CASSPGLRTANTGELFF
CDR3 DNA: TGTGCCAGCAGCCCGGGACTACGAACAGCGAACACCGGGGAGCTGTTTTTT
D gene: TRBD2
J gene: TRBJ2-2
clone size: few
V gene: TRBV4-2

CDR3 protein: CASSYSSGTYEQYF
CDR3 DNA: TGTGCCAGCAGTTACTCGTCTGGGACCTACGAGCAGTACTTC
D gene: .
J gene: TRBJ2-7
clone size: .
V gene: TRBV6-5

CDR3 protein: CASSRGWGEQFF
CDR3 DNA: TGCGCCAGCAGCCGGGGCTGGGGGGAGCAGTTCTTC
D gene: .
J gene: TRBJ2-1
clone size: .
V gene: TRBV5-1

CDR3 protein: CASSFNGLGNTIYF
CDR3 DNA: TGTGCCAGCAGTTTCAACGGCCTCGGAAACACCATATATTTT
D gene: .
J gene: TRBJ1-3
clone size: .
V gene: TRBV27

CDR3 protein: CSATPSSESTDTQYF
CDR3 DNA: TGCAGTGCTACCCCGAGCAGCGAAAGCACAGATACGCAGTATTTT
D gene: .
J gene: TRBJ2-3
clone size: .
V gene: TRBV20-1

CDR3 protein: CSADARKNAEAFF
CDR3 DNA: TGCAGTGCTGACGCTAGGAAGAACGCTGAAGCTTTCTTT
D gene: .
J gene: TRBJ1-1
clone size: few
V gene: TRBV20-1

CDR3 protein: CASSIDLLSVETQYF
CDR3 DNA: TGTGCCAGTAGTATAGATCTATTGTCTGTGGAGACCCAGTACTTC
D gene: .
J gene: TRBJ2-5
clone size: .
V gene: TRBV19

CDR3 protein: CASVRRGGPGDTQYF
CDR3 DNA: TGTGCCAGCGTCAGGCGGGGGGGCCCCGGGGATACGCAGTATTTT
D gene: TRBD2
J gene: TRBJ2-3
clone size: few
V gene: TRBV12-3/TRBV12-4

CDR3 protein: CASSLAADTQYF
CDR3 DNA: TGCGCCAGCAGCTTGGCCGCAGATACGCAGTATTTT
D gene: .
J gene: TRBJ2-3
clone size: many
V gene: TRBV5-1

CDR3 protein: CASSLNVAGTQETQYF
CDR3 DNA: TGTGCCAGCAGCTTAAACGTGGCGGGGACACAAGAGACCCAGTACTTC
D gene: .
J gene: TRBJ2-5
clone size: .
V gene: TRBV7-6

CDR3 protein: CASSATVQETQYF
CDR3 DNA: TGTGCCAGCAGTGCGACGGTCCAAGAGACCCAGTACTTC
D gene: .
J gene: TRBJ2-5
clone size: .
V gene: TRBV2